Listed below are T cell receptor beta chains from one sample, sequenced in a study of blood T cells in healthy people across ages. TCRdb used MiXCR to reprocess the 5' RACE reads, holding one entry per CDR3 protein. Among about 930,000 distinct CDR3 sequences listed, 25% to 30% were seen once. The same sample was also used in a study of T cells of mothers and their children.

The material sequenced was blood. The receptors here all came from a middle-aged woman in good health. Each CDR3 is given with its conserved first and last residue. The order of the fields is V gene, CDR3 length, D gene, CDR3 protein. A D gene is named only where the DNA matches it firmly.

V: TRBV27
length: 13
D: -
CDR3: CASSSPLTYEQYF

V: TRBV9
length: 15
D: -
CDR3: CASSVAGDGFTEAFF

V: TRBV2
length: 11
D: -
CDR3: CASSERAEQFF

V: TRBV28
length: 15
D: TRBD1
CDR3: CASSTPGTGGHGYTF

V: TRBV12-3/TRBV12-4
length: 14
D: -
CDR3: CASTTTGVNEKLFF

V: TRBV20-1
length: 15
D: TRBD1
CDR3: CSARDGDRGPTEAFF

V: TRBV7-8
length: 16
D: -
CDR3: CASSTLGGTIVHEQYF

V: TRBV19
length: 15
D: TRBD1
CDR3: CASQDGGTGKNEQYF

V: TRBV18
length: 14
D: -
CDR3: CASSLRLAKNIQYF

V: TRBV6-5
length: 13
D: TRBD1
CDR3: CASTPNRGRGYTF

V: TRBV29-1
length: 12
D: -
CDR3: CSVGGFYSEQFF

V: TRBV7-2
length: 15
D: -
CDR3: CASSLDPGLGYEQYF

V: TRBV14
length: 14
D: -
CDR3: CASSYRGGKNIQYF

V: TRBV5-1
length: 17
D: TRBD1
CDR3: CASSFHSRQGKTDGQYF

V: TRBV29-1
length: 14
D: -
CDR3: CSVGDTRSGNTIYF

V: TRBV20-1
length: 13
D: TRBD1
CDR3: CSASRDSTSPLHF

V: TRBV7-2
length: 14
D: TRBD1
CDR3: CASSLNRGHYGYTF

V: TRBV2
length: 14
D: -
CDR3: CASSEALQAYEQYF

V: TRBV21-1
length: 15
D: -
CDR3: CASSTLDRVKYEQYF

V: TRBV5-1
length: 12
D: TRBD1
CDR3: CASRYDRDEQFF

V: TRBV5-5
length: 12
D: -
CDR3: CTSSLGGYGYTF

V: TRBV15
length: 17
D: TRBD1
CDR3: CATSRPEQGANYNEQFF

V: TRBV12-3/TRBV12-4
length: 13
D: -
CDR3: CASSPGTPYEQYF

V: TRBV20-1
length: 15
D: TRBD2
CDR3: CSARVRGRADNEQFF

V: TRBV12-3/TRBV12-4
length: 15
D: TRBD2
CDR3: CASMSGGSGANVLTF

V: TRBV24-1
length: 14
D: -
CDR3: CATIPGREDTEAFF

V: TRBV7-9
length: 12
D: -
CDR3: CASSLVRAEAFF

V: TRBV7-2
length: 14
D: -
CDR3: CASSLAGRETEAFF

V: TRBV7-3
length: 17
D: -
CDR3: CASSLNPSARVPDGYTF

V: TRBV7-9
length: 18
D: TRBD1
CDR3: CASSFRRGQGDSYNEQFF

V: TRBV5-1
length: 14
D: -
CDR3: CASSSASGDYGYTF

V: TRBV7-9
length: 15
D: -
CDR3: CASGLGRGVAETQYF

V: TRBV4-1
length: 16
D: TRBD1
CDR3: CASSPHGTGDGQPQHF

V: TRBV20-1
length: 14
D: -
CDR3: CSARYYSRSDTQYF

V: TRBV7-8
length: 16
D: TRBD2
CDR3: CASSLPAGGPNNEQFF

V: TRBV7-9
length: 15
D: TRBD1
CDR3: CASSLRDRDSYEQYF

V: TRBV9
length: 17
D: TRBD1
CDR3: CASSVSPGTGGLETQYF

V: TRBV20-1
length: 14
D: TRBD1
CDR3: CSARRTGGIYEQYF

V: TRBV5-1
length: 16
D: TRBD2
CDR3: CASSSASGQLYNEQFF

V: TRBV7-9
length: 13
D: -
CDR3: CASSLVGFDEQYF

V: TRBV28
length: 15
D: TRBD1
CDR3: CASTQQGEDDEKLFF

V: TRBV5-1
length: 15
D: -
CDR3: CASSQRQAGDTEAFF

V: TRBV5-1
length: 15
D: -
CDR3: CASSRDTGSGNTIYF

V: TRBV20-1
length: 13
D: -
CDR3: CSAWGSSYNEQFF

V: TRBV28
length: 13
D: -
CDR3: CASSLWIQETQYF

V: TRBV20-1
length: 14
D: -
CDR3: CSARWGYSNQPQHF

V: TRBV15
length: 13
D: -
CDR3: CATGETHQETQYF

V: TRBV18
length: 11
D: -
CDR3: CASSQRETQYF

V: TRBV24-1
length: 14
D: -
CDR3: CATSGGRERETQYF

V: TRBV7-9
length: 15
D: -
CDR3: CASSLVPDRSNEQFF

V: TRBV5-1
length: 14
D: -
CDR3: CASSPGQSYTEAFF

V: TRBV20-1
length: 15
D: TRBD1
CDR3: CSARTGGNSNQPQHF

V: TRBV7-9
length: 13
D: TRBD2
CDR3: CASSAGTRNEQYF

V: TRBV5-1
length: 15
D: -
CDR3: CASTGQGGGNSPLHF

V: TRBV20-1
length: 17
D: TRBD2
CDR3: CSAPQLGRGGTYNEQFF

V: TRBV12-3/TRBV12-4
length: 16
D: -
CDR3: CASSSWDPSSYNEQFF

V: TRBV7-7
length: 13
D: -
CDR3: CASSLAAEYEQFF

V: TRBV12-3/TRBV12-4
length: 17
D: TRBD1
CDR3: CASRSDRVESSYNEQFF

V: TRBV20-1
length: 15
D: -
CDR3: CSAPDSSHTNYGYTF

V: TRBV7-8
length: 17
D: TRBD2
CDR3: CASSLATSGGRTDTQYF